The clone carrying this T cell receptor (beta chain) has just a few counts. Its antigen is unknown. The sample comes from a study of post-analysis software for immune sequencing data. The overall study: Several disease courses (relapsing-remitting, secondary progressive and progressive-relapsing) of multiple sclerosis were included.

Sequencing libraries made from TCR beta cDNA carried unique molecular identifiers. TCRdb ran MiXCR on the PCR reads and lists one entry per CDR3 protein. This table has approximately 360,000 distinct CDR3 sequences, about a third appearing once. Broader study findings: Controls had significantly higher normalized Chao1 diversity than multiple sclerosis patients. F measure clustering grouped samples strongly by preparation batch.

The TCR comes from a girl aged 5-17 years with multiple sclerosis. The specimen was blood.

The CDR3 here is CSAREIRGTDTQYF. CDR3 coding DNA: TGCAGTGCTAGAGAAATAAGGGGCACAGATACGCAGTATTTT. V is TRBV20-1 and J is TRBJ2-3; D is ambiguous. Germline lookup yields CDR1 DFQATT and CDR2 SNEGSKA (reference sequence). Trimming took off 0 bases at V and 1 base at J, with 8 bases between the two ends. The CDR3 spans 14 residues.